The 6 T cell receptor beta chains below all came from one sample that was sequenced in a study of cytomegalovirus exposure and HLA in healthy donors. Primers included in the PCR were 60 Vbeta and 13 Jbeta primers. Clones were sequenced by immunoSEQ multiplex PCR, and TCRdb holds only the in-frame ones, with some missing. This repertoire shows about 160,000 clones, under 85% found once; its top ten account for over 4%. Sequencing was performed on PBMCs. The receptors stem from a man aged 50-59 years in good health and CMV-seropositive.

This clone was picked up one time. This sequence joins TRBV28 and TRBJ2-5; 9 nucleotides line up with TRBD2. The germline CDR1 and CDR2 sequences are MDHEN and SYDVKM. V lost 6 bases, J lost 3 bases, and 8 bases stayed unmatched. The CDR3 loop spans 15 amino acids. DNA for the CDR3: TGTGCCAGCAGAGGATTGGCTAGCGGGGAAGAGACCCAGTACTTC. Residues: CASRGLASGEETQYF. The full variable domain, rest sourced from reference TRBV28 and TRBJ2-5, is DVKVTQSSRYLVKRTGEKVFLECVQDMDHENMFWYRQDPGLGLRLIYFSYDVKMKEKGDIPEGYSVSREKKERFSLILESASTNQTSMYLCASRGLASGEETQYFGPGTRLLVL.

The V gene is TRBV6-6, the J gene TRBJ1-2; D call uncertain. V was clipped by 8 bases and J by 2 bases, with 9 bases between them. The CDR3 covers 12 residues. Germline V gives CDR1 MNHNY, CDR2 SVGAGI (reference sequence). CDR3 amino acids: CASRHQNYGYTF. The CDR3 nucleotides read TGTGCCAGCCGCCACCAGAACTATGGCTACACCTTC.

V and J are TRBV27 and TRBJ2-1, with 11 positions matching TRBD1. This CDR3 has 16 amino acids. Trimming cost V 5 bases and J 3 bases; bases outside gene matches: 6. The germline gives CDR1 MNHEY, CDR2 SMNVEV (reference sequence). CDR3 nucleotides: TGTGCCAGCAGTCCCCGGACAGGGGGCCTCTACAATGAGCAGTTCTTC. The encoded protein is CASSPRTGGLYNEQFF.

This rearrangement joins TRBV29-1 to TRBJ2-5, with D perhaps TRBD1 (6 bases). With 4 bases removed from V and 5 bases from J, the gap between germline ends came to 17 bases. The germline gives CDR1 SQVTM, CDR2 ANQGSEA. This CDR3 is built from 14 residues. The CDR3 reads CSVVPSGVGETQYF. The CDR3, as DNA: TGCAGCGTTGTACCCTCAGGGGTCGGGGAGACCCAGTACTTC.

The chain combines TRBV5-1 with TRBJ2-7, with TRBD1 identical over 8 bases. This CDR3 is built from 15 residues. The germline V gene has CDR1 SGHRS and CDR2 YFSETQ. Unmatched junction bases numbered 6, after V lost 2 bases and J lost 2 bases. CDR3 region: CASSLGQGKAYEQYF. The CDR3 nucleotides read TGCGCCAGCAGCTTAGGACAGGGAAAGGCCTACGAGCAGTACTTC.

This sequence joins TRBV19 and TRBJ2-2; maybe TRBD2 (5 bases). Per the germline V gene, CDR1 is LNHDA and CDR2 is SQIVND (reference sequence). The CDR3 sequence is 15 residues long. The V and J ends lost 5 bases and 1 base respectively, with 11 bases between them. The CDR3 sequence: CASSGSGRNTGELFF. The CDR3 nucleotides read TGTGCCAGTAGTGGAAGTGGGAGGAACACCGGGGAGCTGTTTTTT.